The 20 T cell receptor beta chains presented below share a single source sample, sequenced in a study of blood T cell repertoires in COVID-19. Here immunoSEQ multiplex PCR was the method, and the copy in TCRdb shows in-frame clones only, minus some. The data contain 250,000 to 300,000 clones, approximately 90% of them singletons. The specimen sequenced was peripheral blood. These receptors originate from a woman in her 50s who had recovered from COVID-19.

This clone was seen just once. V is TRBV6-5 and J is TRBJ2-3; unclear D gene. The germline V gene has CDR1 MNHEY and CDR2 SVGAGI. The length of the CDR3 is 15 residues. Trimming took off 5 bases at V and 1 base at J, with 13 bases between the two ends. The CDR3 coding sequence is TGTGCCAGCAGTCAGACCATTGGAGGCACAGATACGCAGTATTTT. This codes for CASSQTIGGTDTQYF.

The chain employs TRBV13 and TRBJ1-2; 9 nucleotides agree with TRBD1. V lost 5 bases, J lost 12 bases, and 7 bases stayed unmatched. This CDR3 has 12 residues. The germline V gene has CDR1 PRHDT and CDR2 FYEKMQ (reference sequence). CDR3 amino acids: CASSRTGQGDTF. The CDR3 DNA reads TGTGCCAGCAGCCGAACGGGACAGGGAGACACCTTC.

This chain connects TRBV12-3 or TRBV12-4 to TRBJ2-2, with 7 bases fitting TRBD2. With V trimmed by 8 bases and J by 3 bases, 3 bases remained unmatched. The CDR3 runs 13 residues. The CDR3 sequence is CASAGGDTGELFF. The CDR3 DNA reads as TGTGCCAGCGCTGGGGGGGACACCGGGGAGCTGTTTTTT.

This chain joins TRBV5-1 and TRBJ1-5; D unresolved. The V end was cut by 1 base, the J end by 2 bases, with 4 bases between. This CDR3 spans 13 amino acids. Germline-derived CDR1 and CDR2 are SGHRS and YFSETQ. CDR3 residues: CASSLSGNQPQHF. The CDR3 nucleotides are TGCGCCAGCAGCTTGTCGGGCAATCAGCCCCAGCATTTT.

CDR3 in DNA: TGTGCCAGCAGCGTAGCGGGAGGGGGAACCGGGGAGCTGTTTTTT. Translating gives CASSVAGGGTGELFF. The V gene is TRBV9, the J gene TRBJ2-2; 8 nucleotides line up with TRBD2. The ends lost 0 bases at V and 5 bases at J; junction bases unmatched: 3. Germline V gene sequence: CDR1 SGDLS, CDR2 YYNGEE. The CDR3 has 15 residues.

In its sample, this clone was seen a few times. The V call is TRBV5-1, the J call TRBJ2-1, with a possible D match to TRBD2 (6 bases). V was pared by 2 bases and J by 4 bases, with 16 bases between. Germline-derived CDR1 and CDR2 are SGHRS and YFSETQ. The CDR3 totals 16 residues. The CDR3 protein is CASSFGSGELYNEQFF. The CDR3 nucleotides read TGCGCCAGCAGCTTCGGGTCGGGAGAACTATACAATGAGCAGTTCTTC.

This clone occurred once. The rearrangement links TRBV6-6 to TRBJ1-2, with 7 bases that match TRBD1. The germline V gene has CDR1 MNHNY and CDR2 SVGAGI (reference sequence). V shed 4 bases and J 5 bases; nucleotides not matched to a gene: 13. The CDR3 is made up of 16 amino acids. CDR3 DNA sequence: TGTGCCAGCAGTTCCGCTGCTCGGGACAGAAGATATGGCTACACCTTC. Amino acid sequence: CASSSAARDRRYGYTF.

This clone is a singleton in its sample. The CDR3 sequence: CASRRQGNYGYTF. The CDR3 nucleotides read TGTGCCAGCAGACGACAGGGGAACTATGGCTACACCTTC. V gene TRBV6-5 combines with J gene TRBJ1-2; 8 nucleotides line up with TRBD1. This CDR3 comprises 13 residues. V dropped 6 bases and J dropped 2; count of bases not matched to a gene: 2. Germline CDR1 and CDR2: MNHEY and SVGAGI.

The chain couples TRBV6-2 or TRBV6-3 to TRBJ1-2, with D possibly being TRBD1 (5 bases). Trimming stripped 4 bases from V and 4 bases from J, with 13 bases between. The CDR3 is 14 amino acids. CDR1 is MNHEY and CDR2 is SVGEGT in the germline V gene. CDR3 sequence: CASSSDSISYGYTF. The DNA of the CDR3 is TGTGCCAGCAGTTCCGACAGTATATCCTATGGCTACACCTTC.

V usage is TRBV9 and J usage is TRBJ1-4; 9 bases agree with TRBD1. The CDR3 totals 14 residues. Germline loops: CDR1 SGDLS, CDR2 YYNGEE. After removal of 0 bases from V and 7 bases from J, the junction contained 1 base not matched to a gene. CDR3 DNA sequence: TGTGCCAGCAGCGTAGACAGGGGGCCTGAAAAACTGTTTTTT. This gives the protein CASSVDRGPEKLFF.

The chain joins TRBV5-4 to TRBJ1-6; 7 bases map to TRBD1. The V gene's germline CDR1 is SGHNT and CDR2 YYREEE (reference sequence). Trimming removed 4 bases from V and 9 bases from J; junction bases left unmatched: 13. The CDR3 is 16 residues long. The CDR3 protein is CASSGPGQRGTSPLHF. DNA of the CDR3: TGTGCCAGCAGCGGCCCGGGACAGCGCGGGACTTCACCCCTCCACTTT.

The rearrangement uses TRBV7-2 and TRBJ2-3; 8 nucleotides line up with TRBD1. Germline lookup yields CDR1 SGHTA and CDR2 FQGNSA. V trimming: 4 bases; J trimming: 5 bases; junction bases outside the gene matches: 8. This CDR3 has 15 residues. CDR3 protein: CASSWSRGLRDTQYF. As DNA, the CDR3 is TGTGCCAGCAGCTGGTCCAGGGGGCTAAGAGATACGCAGTATTTT.

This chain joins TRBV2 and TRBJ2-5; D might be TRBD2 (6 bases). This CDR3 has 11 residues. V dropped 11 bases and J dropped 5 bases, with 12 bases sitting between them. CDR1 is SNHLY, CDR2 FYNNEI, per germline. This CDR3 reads CAGGTWETQYF. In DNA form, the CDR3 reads TGTGCCGGGGGGACCTGGGAGACCCAGTACTTC.

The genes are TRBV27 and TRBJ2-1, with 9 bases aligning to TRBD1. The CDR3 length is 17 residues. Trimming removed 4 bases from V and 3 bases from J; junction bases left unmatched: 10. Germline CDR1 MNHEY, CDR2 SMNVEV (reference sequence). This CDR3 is CASSYRFRDRVYNEQFF. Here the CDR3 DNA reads TGTGCCAGCAGTTATCGATTCCGGGACAGGGTCTACAATGAGCAGTTCTTC.

The CDR3 is CASQREPNTGELFF. The DNA of the CDR3 is TGTGCCAGCCAGCGGGAACCGAACACCGGGGAGCTGTTTTTT. The chain has TRBV6-4 and TRBJ2-2; 7 bases fit TRBD2. Per the germline V gene, CDR1 is MRHNA and CDR2 is SNTAGT. This CDR3 comprises 14 residues. The V and J ends lost 8 bases and 0 bases, in that order; junction bases with no gene match: 3.

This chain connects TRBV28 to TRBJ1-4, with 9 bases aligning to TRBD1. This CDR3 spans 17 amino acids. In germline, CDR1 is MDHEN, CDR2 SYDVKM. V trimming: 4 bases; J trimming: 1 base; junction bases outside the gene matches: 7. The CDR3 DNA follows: TGTGCCAGCAGTTCCGGGACAGGGAGACTAACTAATGAAAAACTGTTTTTT. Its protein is CASSSGTGRLTNEKLFF.

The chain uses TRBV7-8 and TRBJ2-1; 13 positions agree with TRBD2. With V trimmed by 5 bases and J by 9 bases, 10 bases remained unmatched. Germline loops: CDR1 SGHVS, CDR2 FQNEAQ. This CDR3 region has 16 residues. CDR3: CASSPRTSGRVGEQFF. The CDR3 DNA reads TGTGCCAGCAGCCCAAGGACTAGCGGGAGAGTTGGTGAGCAGTTCTTC.

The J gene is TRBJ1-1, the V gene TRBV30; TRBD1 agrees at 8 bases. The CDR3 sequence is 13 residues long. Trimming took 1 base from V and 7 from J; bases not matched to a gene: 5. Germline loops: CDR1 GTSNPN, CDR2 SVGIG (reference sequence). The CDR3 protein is CAWSGQGPGEAFF. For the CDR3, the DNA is TGTGCCTGGAGTGGACAGGGGCCCGGTGAAGCTTTCTTT.

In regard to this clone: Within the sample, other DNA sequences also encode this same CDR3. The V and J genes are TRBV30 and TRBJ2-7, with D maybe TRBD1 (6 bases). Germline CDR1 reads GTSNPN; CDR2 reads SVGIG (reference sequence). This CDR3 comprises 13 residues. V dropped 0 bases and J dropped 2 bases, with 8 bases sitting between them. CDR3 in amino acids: CAWSVQGPYEQYF. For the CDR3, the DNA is TGTGCCTGGAGTGTACAGGGCCCCTACGAGCAGTACTTC. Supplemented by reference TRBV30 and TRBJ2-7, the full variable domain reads SQTIHQWPATLVQPVGSPLSLECTVEGTSNPNLYWYRQAAGRGLQLLFYSVGIGQISSEVPQNLSASRPQDRQFILSSKKLLLSDSGFYLCAWSVQGPYEQYFGPGTRLTVT.

The CDR3 sequence: CASSLARGVTEAFF. CDR3 bases: TGCGCCAGCAGCTTGGCCCGGGGGGTCACTGAAGCTTTCTTT. This chain connects TRBV5-1 to TRBJ1-1; possible D gene TRBD1, 5 bases. CDR1 SGHRS and CDR2 YFSETQ come from the germline V gene. The CDR3 sequence is 14 residues long. V lost 0 bases, J lost 4 bases, and 10 bases lay in between.